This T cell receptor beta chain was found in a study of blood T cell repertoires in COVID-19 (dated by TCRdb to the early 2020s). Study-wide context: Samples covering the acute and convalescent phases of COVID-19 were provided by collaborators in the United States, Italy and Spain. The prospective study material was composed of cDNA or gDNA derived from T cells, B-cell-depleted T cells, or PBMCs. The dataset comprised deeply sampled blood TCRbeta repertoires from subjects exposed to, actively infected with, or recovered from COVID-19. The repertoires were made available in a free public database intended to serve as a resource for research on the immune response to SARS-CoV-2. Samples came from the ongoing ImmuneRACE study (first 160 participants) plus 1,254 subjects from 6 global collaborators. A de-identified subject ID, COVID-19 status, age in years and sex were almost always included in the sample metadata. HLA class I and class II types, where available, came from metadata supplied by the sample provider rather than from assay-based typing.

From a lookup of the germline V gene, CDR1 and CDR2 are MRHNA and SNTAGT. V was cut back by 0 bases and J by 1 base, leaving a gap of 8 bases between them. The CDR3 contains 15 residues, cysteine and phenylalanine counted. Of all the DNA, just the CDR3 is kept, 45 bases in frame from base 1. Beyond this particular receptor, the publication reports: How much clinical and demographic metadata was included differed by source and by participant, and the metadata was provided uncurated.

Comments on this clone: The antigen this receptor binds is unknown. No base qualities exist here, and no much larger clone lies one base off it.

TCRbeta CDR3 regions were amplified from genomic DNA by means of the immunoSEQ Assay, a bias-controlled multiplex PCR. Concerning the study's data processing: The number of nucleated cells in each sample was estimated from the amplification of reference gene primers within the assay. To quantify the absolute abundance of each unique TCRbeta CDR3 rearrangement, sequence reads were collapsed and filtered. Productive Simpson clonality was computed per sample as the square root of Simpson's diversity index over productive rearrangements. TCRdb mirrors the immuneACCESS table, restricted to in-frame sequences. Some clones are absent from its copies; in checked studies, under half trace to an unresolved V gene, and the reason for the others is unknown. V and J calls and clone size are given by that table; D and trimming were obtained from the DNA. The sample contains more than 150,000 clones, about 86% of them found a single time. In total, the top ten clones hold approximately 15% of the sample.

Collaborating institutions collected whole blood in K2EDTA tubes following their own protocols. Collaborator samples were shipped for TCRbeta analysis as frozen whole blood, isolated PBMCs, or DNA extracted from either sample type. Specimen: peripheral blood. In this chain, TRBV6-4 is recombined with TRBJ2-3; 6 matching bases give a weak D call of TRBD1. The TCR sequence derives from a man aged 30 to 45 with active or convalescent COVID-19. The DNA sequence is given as TGTGCCAGCAGTGACTCCAGGGGAGGCACAGATACGCAGTATTTT. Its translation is CASSDSRGGTDTQYF.